The 4 T cell receptor beta chains presented below share a single source sample, sequenced in a study of blood T cells in healthy people across ages. It was with a sample-barcoded 5' primer and a J-beta primer mix that a second PCR of roughly 7 to 12 cycles was run. Each CDR3 protein gets one entry after TCRdb re-called the 5' RACE reads with MiXCR. Among about 2 million distinct CDR3 sequences, around 50% were seen once, and the ten largest hold 2% to 2.5%. Input material: blood. Source of these receptors: a woman aged 40-49 years in good health.

In its sample, this clonotype was seen a few times. The rearrangement links TRBV6-5 to TRBJ2-7; no clear D gene. V was shortened by 8 bases and J by 0 bases, with 14 bases between the two germline ends. Germline V gene data show CDR1 as MNHEY and CDR2 as SVGAGI. The CDR3 runs to 14 residues. The CDR3 spells CASARTSLSYEQYF. As DNA, the CDR3 is TGTGCCAGCGCCCGGACCTCCCTCTCCTACGAGCAGTACTTC.

The V call is TRBV6-2 or TRBV6-3, the J call TRBJ2-7; TRBD2 aligns across 14 bases. The CDR3 is 17 residues long. With V trimmed by 6 bases and J by 6 bases, 13 bases remained unmatched. The germline V gene encodes CDR1 MNHEY and CDR2 SVGEGT. The CDR3: CASSPPGLAGDPIEQYF. The CDR3 bases are TGTGCCAGCAGCCCGCCGGGACTAGCGGGGGATCCAATCGAGCAGTACTTC.

Turning to this clonotype: This may come from a read error, since a much larger clone is one base off. The V call is TRBV4-3, the J call TRBJ2-1; no definite D call. From germline, CDR1 is LGHNA and CDR2 YSLEER. V lost 0 bases and J lost 3, with 9 bases in between. The CDR3 sequence is 15 residues long. CDR3 coding DNA: TGCGCCAGCAGCCAAGATCGATCTTTCTACAATGAGCAGTTCTTC. Translation gives CASSQDRSFYNEQFF.

Notes on this clonotype: Sequence at one end of the junction differs from germline and may be a read error. The chain is built from TRBV27 and TRBJ2-5, with D perhaps matching TRBD1 or TRBD2 (5 bases each). This CDR3 has 17 residues. Germline CDR1 and CDR2: MNHEY and SMNVEV (reference sequence). The CDR3 nucleotides read TGTGCCAGCAGTCCCGCGGTCGGGGCGACACCAAGAGAGGCCCAGTACTTC. It is translated as CASSPAVGATPREAQYF.